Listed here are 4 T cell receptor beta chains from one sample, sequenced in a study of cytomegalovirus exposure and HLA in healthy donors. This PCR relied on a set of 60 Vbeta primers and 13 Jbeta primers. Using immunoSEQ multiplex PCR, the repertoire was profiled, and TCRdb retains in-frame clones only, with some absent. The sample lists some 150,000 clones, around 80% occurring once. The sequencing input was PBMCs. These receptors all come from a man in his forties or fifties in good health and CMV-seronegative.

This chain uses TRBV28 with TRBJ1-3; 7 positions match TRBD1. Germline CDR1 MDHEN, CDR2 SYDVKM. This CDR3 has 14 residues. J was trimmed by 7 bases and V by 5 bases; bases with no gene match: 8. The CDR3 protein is CASSPLGGRNTIYF. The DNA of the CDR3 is TGTGCCAGCAGTCCCCTAGGGGGCCGCAACACCATATATTTT.

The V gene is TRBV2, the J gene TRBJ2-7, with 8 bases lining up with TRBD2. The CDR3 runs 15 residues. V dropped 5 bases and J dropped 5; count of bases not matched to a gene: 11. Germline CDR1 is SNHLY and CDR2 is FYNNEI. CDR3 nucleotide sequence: TGTGCCAGCAGTATATTAGCGGGGAGGAAGAACGAGCAGTACTTC. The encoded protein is CASSILAGRKNEQYF.

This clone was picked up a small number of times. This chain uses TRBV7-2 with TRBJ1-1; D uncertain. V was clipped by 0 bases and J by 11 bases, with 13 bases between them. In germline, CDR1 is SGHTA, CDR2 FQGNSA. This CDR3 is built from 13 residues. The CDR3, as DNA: TGTGCCAGCAGCTTAGCTTCCGGGGTTGAGGCTTTCTTT. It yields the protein CASSLASGVEAFF.

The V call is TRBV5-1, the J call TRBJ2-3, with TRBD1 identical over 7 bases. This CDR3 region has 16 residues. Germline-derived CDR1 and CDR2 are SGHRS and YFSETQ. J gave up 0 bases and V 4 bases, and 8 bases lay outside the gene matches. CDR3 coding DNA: TGCGCCAGCAGCGCAAGACCGGGACAGAGCACAGATACGCAGTATTTT. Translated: CASSARPGQSTDTQYF.